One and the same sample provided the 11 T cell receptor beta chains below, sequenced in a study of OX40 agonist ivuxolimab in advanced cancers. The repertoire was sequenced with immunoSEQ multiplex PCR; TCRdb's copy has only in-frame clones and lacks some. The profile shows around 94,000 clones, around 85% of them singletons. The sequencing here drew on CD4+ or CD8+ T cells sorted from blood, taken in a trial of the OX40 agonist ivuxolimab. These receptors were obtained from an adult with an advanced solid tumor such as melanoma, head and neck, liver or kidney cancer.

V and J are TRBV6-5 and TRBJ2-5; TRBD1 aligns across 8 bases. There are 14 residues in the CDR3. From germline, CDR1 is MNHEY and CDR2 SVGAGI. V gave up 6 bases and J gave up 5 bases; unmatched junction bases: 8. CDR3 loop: CASRRDRGEETQYF. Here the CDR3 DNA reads TGTGCCAGCAGGCGAGACAGGGGTGAGGAGACCCAGTACTTC.

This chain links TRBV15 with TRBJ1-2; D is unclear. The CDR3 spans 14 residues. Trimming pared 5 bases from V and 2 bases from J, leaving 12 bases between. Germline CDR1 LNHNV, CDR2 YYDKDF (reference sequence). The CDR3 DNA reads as TGTGCCACCAGCGGGAGACACCTGAACTATGGCTACACCTTC. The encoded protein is CATSGRHLNYGYTF.

CDR3 sequence (DNA): TGTGCCAGCAGTCGCCAGACCCGGGACAGAAACAATGAGCAGTTCTTC. This codes for CASSRQTRDRNNEQFF. V usage is TRBV6-6 and J usage is TRBJ2-1; 7 nucleotides agree with TRBD1. CDR3 size: 16 residues. The V and J ends lost 5 bases and 5 bases, in that order; junction bases with no gene match: 12. From germline, CDR1 is MNHNY and CDR2 SVGAGI (reference sequence).

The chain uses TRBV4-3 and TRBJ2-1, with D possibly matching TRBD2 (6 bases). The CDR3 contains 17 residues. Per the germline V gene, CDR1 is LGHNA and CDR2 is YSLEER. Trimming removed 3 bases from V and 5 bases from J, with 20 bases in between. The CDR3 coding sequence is TGCGCCAGCAGCCAGATCTTCGGGACTGGGCCAGACAATGAGCAGTTCTTC. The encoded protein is CASSQIFGTGPDNEQFF.

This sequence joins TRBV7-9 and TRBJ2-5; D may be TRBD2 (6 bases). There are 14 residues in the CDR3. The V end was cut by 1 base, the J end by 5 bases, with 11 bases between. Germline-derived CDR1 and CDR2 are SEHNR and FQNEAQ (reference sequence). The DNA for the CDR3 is TGTGCCAGCAGCTTAGGGGCTAGCGAGGAGACCCAGTACTTC. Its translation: CASSLGASEETQYF.

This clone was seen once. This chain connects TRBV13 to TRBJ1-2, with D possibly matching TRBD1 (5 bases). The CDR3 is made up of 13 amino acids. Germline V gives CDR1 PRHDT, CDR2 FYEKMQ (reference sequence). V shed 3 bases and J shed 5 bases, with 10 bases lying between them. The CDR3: CASSFDSGYGYTF. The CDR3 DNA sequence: TGTGCCAGCAGCTTCGACAGCGGGTATGGCTACACCTTC.

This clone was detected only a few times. The CDR3 here is CASSFGDSNQPQHF. The DNA for the CDR3 is TGTGCCAGCAGTTTCGGAGATAGCAATCAGCCCCAGCATTTT. The genes are TRBV28 and TRBJ1-5, with D unclear. The CDR3 is 14 residues long. Germline V gene sequence: CDR1 MDHEN, CDR2 SYDVKM. V shed 3 bases and J shed 0 bases, with 6 bases lying between them.

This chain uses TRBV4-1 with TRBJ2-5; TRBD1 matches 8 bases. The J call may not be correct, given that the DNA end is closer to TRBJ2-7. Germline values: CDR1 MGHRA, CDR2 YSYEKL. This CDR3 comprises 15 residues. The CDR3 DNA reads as TGCGCCAGCAGCCCAGGACAGGGTAGGTCCTACGAGCAGTACTTC. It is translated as CASSPGQGRSYEQYF.

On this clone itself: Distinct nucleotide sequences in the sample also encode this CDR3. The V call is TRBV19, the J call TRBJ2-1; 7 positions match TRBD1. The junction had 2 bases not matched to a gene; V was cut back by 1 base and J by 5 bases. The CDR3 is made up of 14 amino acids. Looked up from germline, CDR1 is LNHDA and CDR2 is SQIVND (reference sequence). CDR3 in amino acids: CASSIGTGNNEQFF. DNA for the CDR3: TGTGCCAGTAGTATAGGGACAGGCAACAATGAGCAGTTCTTC. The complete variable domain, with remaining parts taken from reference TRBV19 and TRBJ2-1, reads DGGITQSPKYLFRKEGQNVTLSCEQNLNHDAMYWYRQDPGQGLRLIYYSQIVNDFQKGDIAEGYSVSREKKESFPLTVTSAQKNPTAFYLCASSIGTGNNEQFFGPGTRLTVL.

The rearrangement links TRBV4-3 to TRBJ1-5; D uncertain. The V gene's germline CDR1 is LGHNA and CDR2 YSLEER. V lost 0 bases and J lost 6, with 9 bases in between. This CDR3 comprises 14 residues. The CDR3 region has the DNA TGCGCCAGCAGCCAAGATTGGATCGGTCAGCCCCAGCATTTT. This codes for CASSQDWIGQPQHF.

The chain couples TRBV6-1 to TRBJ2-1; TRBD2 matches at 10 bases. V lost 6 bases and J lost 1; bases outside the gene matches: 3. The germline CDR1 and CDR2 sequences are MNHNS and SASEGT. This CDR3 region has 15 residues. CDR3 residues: CASRPTSGSYNEQFF. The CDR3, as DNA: TGTGCCAGCAGGCCGACTAGCGGGTCCTACAATGAGCAGTTCTTC.